The entry below gives a single T cell receptor beta chain sequence along with its context. No antigen is known for it. Sequencing used immunoSEQ multiplex PCR; TCRdb keeps in-frame clones, though not all of them. The table shows about 49,000 clones, with approximately 80% occurring only once. This sample is part of a study of radiation and T cells in renal cell carcinoma. Trimming removed 5 bases from V and 6 bases from J; junction bases left unmatched: 18. Germline loops: CDR1 LNHDA, CDR2 SQIVND (reference sequence). This CDR3 region has 19 residues. Study-level results: In blood, top tumor clones expanded by 2 weeks, shrinking by 4.

Time point given: baseline pretreatment blood. The treatment is: 15 Gy SBRT to primary tumor, nephrectomy 4 weeks later. After SBRT, blood was collected at 2 and 4 weeks, plus baseline. The patient's renal cell carcinoma had clear cell pathology. This specimen was blood, taken from a patient whose treatment included radiotherapy and nephrectomy. The receptor's source is a woman in her 70s with renal cell carcinoma. V and J are TRBV19 and TRBJ2-2; 10 nucleotides align to TRBD1. The CDR3: CASSQWSITGTGDAGELFF. The CDR3 DNA reads TGTGCCAGTAGTCAATGGTCAATTACCGGGACAGGGGATGCCGGGGAGCTGTTTTTT. The full variable domain, completed using reference TRBV19 and TRBJ2-2, is DGGITQSPKYLFRKEGQNVTLSCEQNLNHDAMYWYRQDPGQGLRLIYYSQIVNDFQKGDIAEGYSVSREKKESFPLTVTSAQKNPTAFYLCASSQWSITGTGDAGELFFGEGSRLTVL.